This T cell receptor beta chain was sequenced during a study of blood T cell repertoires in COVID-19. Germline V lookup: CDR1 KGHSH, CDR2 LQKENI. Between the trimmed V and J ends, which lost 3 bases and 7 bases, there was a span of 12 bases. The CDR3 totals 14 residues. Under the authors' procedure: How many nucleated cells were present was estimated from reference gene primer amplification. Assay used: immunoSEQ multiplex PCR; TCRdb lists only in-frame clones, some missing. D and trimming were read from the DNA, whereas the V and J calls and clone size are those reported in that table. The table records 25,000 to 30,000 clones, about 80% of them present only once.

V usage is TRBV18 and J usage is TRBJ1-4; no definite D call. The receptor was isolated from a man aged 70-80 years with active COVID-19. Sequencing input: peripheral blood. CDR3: CASSPAPPGEKLFF. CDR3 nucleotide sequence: TGTGCCAGCTCACCCGCCCCCCCCGGTGAAAAACTGTTTTTT.